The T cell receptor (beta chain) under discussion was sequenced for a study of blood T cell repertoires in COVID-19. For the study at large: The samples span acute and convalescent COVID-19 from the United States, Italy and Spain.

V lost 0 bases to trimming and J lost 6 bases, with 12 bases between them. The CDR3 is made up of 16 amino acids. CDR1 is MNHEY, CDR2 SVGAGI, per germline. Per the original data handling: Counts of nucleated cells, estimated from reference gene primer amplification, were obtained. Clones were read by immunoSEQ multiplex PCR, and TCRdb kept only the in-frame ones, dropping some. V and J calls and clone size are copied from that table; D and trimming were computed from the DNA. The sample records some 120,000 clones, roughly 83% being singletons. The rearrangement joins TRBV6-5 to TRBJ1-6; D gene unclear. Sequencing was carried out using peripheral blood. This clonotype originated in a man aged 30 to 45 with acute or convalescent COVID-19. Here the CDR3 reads CASSYSTNRANSPLHF. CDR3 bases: TGTGCCAGCAGTTACTCGACTAACCGGGCTAATTCACCCCTCCACTTT.